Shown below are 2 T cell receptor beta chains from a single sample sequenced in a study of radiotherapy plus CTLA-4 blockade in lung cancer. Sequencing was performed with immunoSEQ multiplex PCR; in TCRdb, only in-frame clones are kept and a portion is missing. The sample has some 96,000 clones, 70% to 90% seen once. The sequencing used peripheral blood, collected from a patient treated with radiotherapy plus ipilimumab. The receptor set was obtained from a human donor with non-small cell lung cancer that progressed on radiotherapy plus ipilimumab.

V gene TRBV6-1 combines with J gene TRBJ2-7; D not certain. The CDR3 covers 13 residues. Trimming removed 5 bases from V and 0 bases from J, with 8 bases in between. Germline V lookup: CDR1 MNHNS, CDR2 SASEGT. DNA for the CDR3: TGTGCCAGCAGTTATCGCTACTCCTACGAGCAGTACTTC. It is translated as CASSYRYSYEQYF.

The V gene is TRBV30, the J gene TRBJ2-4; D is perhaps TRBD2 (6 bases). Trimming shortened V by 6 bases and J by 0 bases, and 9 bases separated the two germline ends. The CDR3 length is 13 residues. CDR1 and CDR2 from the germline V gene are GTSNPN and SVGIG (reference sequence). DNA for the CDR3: TGTGCCTGCTCGGGGGAAGCCAAAAACATTCAGTACTTC. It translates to CACSGEAKNIQYF.